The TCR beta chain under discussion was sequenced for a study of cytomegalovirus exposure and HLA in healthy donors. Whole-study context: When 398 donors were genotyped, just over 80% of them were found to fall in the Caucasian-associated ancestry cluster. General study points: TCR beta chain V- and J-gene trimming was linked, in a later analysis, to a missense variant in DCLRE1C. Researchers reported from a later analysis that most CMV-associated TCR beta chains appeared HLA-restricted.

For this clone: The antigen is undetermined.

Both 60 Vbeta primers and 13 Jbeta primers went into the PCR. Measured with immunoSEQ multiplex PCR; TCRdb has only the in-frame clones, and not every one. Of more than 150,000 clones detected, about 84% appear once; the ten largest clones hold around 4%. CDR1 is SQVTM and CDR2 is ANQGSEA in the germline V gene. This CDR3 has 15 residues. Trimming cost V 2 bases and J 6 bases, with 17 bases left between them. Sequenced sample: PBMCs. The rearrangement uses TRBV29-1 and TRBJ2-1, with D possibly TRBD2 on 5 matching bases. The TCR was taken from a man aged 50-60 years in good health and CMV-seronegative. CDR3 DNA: TGCAGCGTTGAAACGGGTCCCGCGGAGGTCAATGAGCAGTTCTTC. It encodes CSVETGPAEVNEQFF.